This entry lists 10 T cell receptor beta chains sequenced from one sample in a study of tumor-infiltrating lymphocytes in primary liver carcinoma. From approximately 500 ng total RNA, TCR beta cDNA was generated with a primer in the constant region. Libraries of TCR beta came from three nested multiplex PCR rounds with slightly modified ARM-PCR. TRBV1-TRBV30 forward primers and a C-beta reverse primer were used in the first two PCR rounds, which each ran for 9 to 10 cycles. TCRdb re-derived calls from the multiplex PCR reads in MiXCR, one entry per CDR3 protein. The sample contains over 100,000 distinct CDR3 sequences, approximately 71% of which appear only once. Without any cell sorting, roughly 18-31 mg of bulk tissue yielded co-extracted RNA and DNA. The material sequenced was tumor-adjacent normal liver tissue. The receptor source for this set is an older woman with primary liver carcinoma and hepatitis B virus infection.

This clonotype was detected only once. Since no conserved phenylalanine or tryptophan closes the CDR3, a read error is the likely cause. The chain carries TRBV11-2 and TRBJ2-2; D might be TRBD1 (6 bases). This CDR3 is built from 13 residues. The V end lost 5 bases, the J end lost 13 bases, and 17 bases lay between the germline ends. Germline values: CDR1 SGHAT, CDR2 FQNNGV. The DNA for the CDR3 is TGTGCCAGCAGCCCGACAGGCACCAGGGGGCTGTTTTCT. Encoded protein: CASSPTGTRGLFS.

This clonotype was counted once. Germline and junction disagree at one end, which may indicate a read error. The chain links TRBV5-5 to TRBJ2-3; TRBD2 is a possible D gene (6 bases). The CDR3 consists of 15 residues. Germline CDR1 reads SGHKS; CDR2 reads YYEKEE (reference sequence). The chain's CDR3 is CDSSLAGGDTDTQYF. DNA of the CDR3: TGTGACAGCAGCTTGGCCGGCGGGGACACAGATACGCAGTATTTT.

Points on this clonotype: Because the CDR3 is missing its conserved closing phenylalanine or tryptophan, this is likely a read error. V usage is TRBV29-1 and J usage is TRBJ2-3; unclear D gene. CDR1 is SQVTM, CDR2 ANQGSEA, per germline. The CDR3 contains 17 residues. The CDR3 here is CSVGQTTDGSLADTQYL. The CDR3 nucleotides read TGCAGCGTTGGGCAAACCACGGACGGAAGCCTTGCAGATACCCAGTATCTT.

As to this clonotype: At one of its ends the junction is not consistent with the germline gene, which may arise from a read error. The J gene is TRBJ2-7, the V gene TRBV6-1; 7 bases line up with TRBD2. The CDR3 covers 15 residues. The germline V gene has CDR1 MNHNS and CDR2 SASEGT. CDR3 sequence (DNA): TGTGCCACCAGTGACCCGGGAGGCTCTGCCTACGAGCAGCACTTC. It specifies CATSDPGGSAYEQHF.

The chain employs TRBV18 and TRBJ2-7; possibly TRBD2 for D (5 bases). With 0 bases removed from V and 6 bases from J, the gap between germline ends came to 9 bases. The CDR3 extends over 13 amino acids. In germline, CDR1 is KGHSH, CDR2 LQKENI. The CDR3 nucleotides are TGTGCCAGCTCACCACCGAGCGGACCCGAGCAGTACTTC. This sequence encodes CASSPPSGPEQYF. Combining the CDR3 with reference TRBV18 and TRBJ2-7 gives the whole variable domain NAGVMQNPRHLVRRRGQEARLRCSPMKGHSHVYWYRQLPEEGLKFMVYLQKENIIDESGMPKERFSAEFPKEGPSILRIQQVVRGDSAAYFCASSPPSGPEQYFGPGTRLTVT.

To note about this clonotype: One junction end does not reproduce the germline sequence, and a read error may be involved. The chain uses TRBV6-6 and TRBJ2-4; D possibly corresponds to TRBD2 (6 bases). Germline CDR1 reads MNHNY; CDR2 reads SVGAGI (reference sequence). The CDR3 loop spans 14 amino acids. The CDR3 DNA reads TGTGCAAGCAGCCCCGGGAGAGCCAAAAACATTCAGTACTTC. It specifies CASSPGRAKNIQYF.

This clonotype was found once. A junction boundary mismatches the germline segment, possibly from a read error. This chain links TRBV4-1 with TRBJ2-1, with 7 positions matching TRBD2. Germline V CDR1 and CDR2: MGHRA, YSYEKL. The CDR3 is made up of 17 amino acids. This chain's CDR3 is CATSQDPAGVDYNEQFF. The CDR3 nucleotides read TGCGCCACCAGCCAAGATCCCGCGGGAGTGGACTACAATGAGCAGTTCTTC.

The chain recombines TRBV6-6 with TRBJ1-5; the match to TRBD2 covers 9 bases. Gene TRBJ2-3 matches the end of the DNA better, so the J call may be wrong. Germline CDR1 reads MNHNY; CDR2 reads SVGAGI (reference sequence). The CDR3 runs 16 residues. The CDR3 sequence: CASSGRGGTSNQSQYF. For the CDR3, the DNA is TGTGCCAGCAGTGGAAGGGGAGGGACTAGCAATCAGTCCCAGTATTTT.

Points on this clonotype: A much larger clonotype is one base distant, so this may be a read error. The chain links TRBV7-9 to TRBJ2-6; 7 bases agree with TRBD1. This CDR3 is built from 18 residues. The V gene's germline CDR1 is SEHNR and CDR2 FQNEAQ (reference sequence). This chain's CDR3 is CASSLVVGVNKGANVLIF. The CDR3 bases are TGTGCCAGCAGCTTAGTAGTAGGCGTAAATAAGGGGGCCAACGTCCTGATTTTC.

This clonotype was seen many times. V and J are TRBV10-3 and TRBJ2-7; D gene uncertain. V was cut by 0 bases and J by 6 bases, with 3 bases left in between. Looked up from germline, CDR1 is ENHRY and CDR2 is SYGVKD. This CDR3 has 11 residues. The CDR3 loop reads CAISESGEQYF. In DNA form, the CDR3 reads TGTGCCATCAGTGAGTCTGGCGAGCAGTACTTC.